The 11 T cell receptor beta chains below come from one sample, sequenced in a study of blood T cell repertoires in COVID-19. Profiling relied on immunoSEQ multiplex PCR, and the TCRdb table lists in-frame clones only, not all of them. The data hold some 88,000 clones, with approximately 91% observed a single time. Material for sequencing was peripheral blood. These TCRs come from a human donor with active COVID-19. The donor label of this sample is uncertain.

The CDR3 DNA reads as TGCGCCAGCAGCTTGTCCTCTTATCGGAGCACAGATACGCAGTATTTT. Its protein product is CASSLSSYRSTDTQYF. The chain carries TRBV5-1 and TRBJ2-3; D is unclear. There are 16 residues in the CDR3. Germline values: CDR1 SGHRS, CDR2 YFSETQ. V was pared by 1 base and J by 0 bases, with 12 bases between.

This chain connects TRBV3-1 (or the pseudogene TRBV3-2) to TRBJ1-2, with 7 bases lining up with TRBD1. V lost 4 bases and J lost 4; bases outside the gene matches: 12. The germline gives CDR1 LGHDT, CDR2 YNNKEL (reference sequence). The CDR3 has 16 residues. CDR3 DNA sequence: TGTGCCAGCAGCCTACCTTGGACAGGAGCTCGCTATGGCTACACCTTC. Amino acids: CASSLPWTGARYGYTF.

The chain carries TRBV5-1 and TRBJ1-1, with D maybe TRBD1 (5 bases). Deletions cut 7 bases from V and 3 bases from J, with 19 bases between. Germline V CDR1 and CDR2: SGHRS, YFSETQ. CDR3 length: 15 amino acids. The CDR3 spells CASRISGLDYTEAFF. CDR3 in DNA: TGCGCCAGCCGAATATCAGGGCTGGATTACACTGAAGCTTTCTTT.

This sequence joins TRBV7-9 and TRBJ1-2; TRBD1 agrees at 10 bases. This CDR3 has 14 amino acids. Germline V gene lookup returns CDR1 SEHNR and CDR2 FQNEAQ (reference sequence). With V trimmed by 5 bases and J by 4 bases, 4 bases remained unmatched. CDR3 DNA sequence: TGTGCCAGCAGCGGGACAGGGGTGACCTATGGCTACACCTTC. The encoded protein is CASSGTGVTYGYTF.

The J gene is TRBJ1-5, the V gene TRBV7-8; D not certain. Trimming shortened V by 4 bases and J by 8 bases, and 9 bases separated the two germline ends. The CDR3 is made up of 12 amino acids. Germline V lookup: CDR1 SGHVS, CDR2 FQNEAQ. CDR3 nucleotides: TGTGCCAGCAGCTCCCTAATGGAGCCCCAGCATTTT. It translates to CASSSLMEPQHF.

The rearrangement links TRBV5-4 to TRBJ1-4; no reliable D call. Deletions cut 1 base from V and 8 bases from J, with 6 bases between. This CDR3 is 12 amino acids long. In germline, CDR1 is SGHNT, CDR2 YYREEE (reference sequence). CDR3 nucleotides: TGTGCCAGCAGCTTGTTACGGGAAAAACTGTTTTTT. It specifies CASSLLREKLFF.

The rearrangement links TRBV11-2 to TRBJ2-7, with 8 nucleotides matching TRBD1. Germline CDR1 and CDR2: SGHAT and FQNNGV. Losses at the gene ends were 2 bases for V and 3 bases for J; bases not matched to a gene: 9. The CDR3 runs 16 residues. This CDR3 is CASSLWTGQGVYEQYF. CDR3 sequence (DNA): TGTGCCAGCAGCTTATGGACAGGGCAAGGGGTCTACGAGCAGTACTTC.

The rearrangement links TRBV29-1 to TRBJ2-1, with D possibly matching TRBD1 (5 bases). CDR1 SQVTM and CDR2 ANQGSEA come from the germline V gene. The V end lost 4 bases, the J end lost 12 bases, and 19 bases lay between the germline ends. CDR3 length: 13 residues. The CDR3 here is CSVVPTGRGWQFF. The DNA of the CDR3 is TGCAGCGTTGTACCAACAGGAAGAGGTTGGCAGTTCTTC.

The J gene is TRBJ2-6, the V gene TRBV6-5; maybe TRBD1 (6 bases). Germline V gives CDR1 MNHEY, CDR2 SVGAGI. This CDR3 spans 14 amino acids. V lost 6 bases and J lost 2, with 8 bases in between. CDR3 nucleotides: TGTGCCAGCAGAAACAGGGCTGGGGCCAACGTCCTGACTTTC. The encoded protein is CASRNRAGANVLTF.

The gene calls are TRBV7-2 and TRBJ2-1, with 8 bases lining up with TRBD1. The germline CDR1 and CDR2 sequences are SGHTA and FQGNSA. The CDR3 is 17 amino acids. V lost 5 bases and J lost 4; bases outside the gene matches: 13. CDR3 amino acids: CASSVTTGTGQYNEQFF. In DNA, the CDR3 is TGTGCCAGCAGCGTGACCACCGGGACAGGCCAATACAATGAGCAGTTCTTC.

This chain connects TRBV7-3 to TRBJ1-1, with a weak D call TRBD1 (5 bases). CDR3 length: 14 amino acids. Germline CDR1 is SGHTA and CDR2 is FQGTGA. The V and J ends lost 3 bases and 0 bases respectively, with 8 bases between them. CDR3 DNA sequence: TGTGCCAGCAGCTTTGACAGTCTGAACACTGAAGCTTTCTTT. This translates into CASSFDSLNTEAFF.